Detailed here is one TCR beta chain. This sample is drawn from a study of blood T cells in healthy people across ages. A second about 7 to 11 cycle PCR used barcoded and J-beta primers. Each cDNA was tagged by a template-switch adaptor containing 12 random nucleotides. In TCRdb, the 5' RACE reads were re-called with MiXCR into one record per CDR3 protein. The table lists over 700,000 distinct CDR3 sequences, roughly 50% of them singletons. With each sample, at least 5 micrograms of total RNA were extracted. Germline assignment: CDR1 MNHEY and CDR2 SVGEGT. The CDR3 runs 13 residues. After removal of 10 bases from V and 8 bases from J, the junction contained 10 bases not matched to a gene.

The sequenced sample consisted of blood. This rearrangement joins TRBV6-2 or TRBV6-3 to TRBJ2-3; 9 bases fit TRBD1. The sequence was obtained from an elderly man in good health. CDR3 bases: TGTGCCACAGCCCTCACAGGGGGCGGTACGCAGTATTTT. It codes for CATALTGGGTQYF.